This entry features one T cell receptor (beta chain) sequence. The antigen remains unidentified. The assay was immunoSEQ multiplex PCR, and TCRdb's table has in-frame clones only and misses some. The top ten clones hold under 2.5% of a sample with over 50,000 clones, 70% to 90% of them seen once. Thawed PBMCs were FACS-sorted into unstimulated CD4+CD25+CD127- regulatory T cells, CD4+CD25- non-regulatory cells, CD4 and CD8 cells. V lost 8 bases and J 5 bases, leaving 19 bases between the germline ends. Germline V CDR1 and CDR2: MNHNS, SASEGT. The CDR3 runs 15 residues. The sample originates from a study of Tregs in tolerant kidney transplant recipients. Study-wide results and limits: Few patients were studied, so findings need validation in larger groups. This study did not directly address biological reproducibility. In tolerant patients, donor-specific Tregs outgrew total Tregs, suggesting antigen-driven expansion.

This material consisted of Tregs from blood, taken before the transplant. The V gene is TRBV6-1, the J gene TRBJ1-3; perhaps TRBD1 as D (6 bases). The sequence derives from a human donor who received a combined kidney and bone marrow transplant. The CDR3 sequence is CASGLEGGLRNTIYF. The CDR3 DNA is TGTGCCAGCGGCTTAGAGGGGGGGTTGCGAAACACCATATATTTT.